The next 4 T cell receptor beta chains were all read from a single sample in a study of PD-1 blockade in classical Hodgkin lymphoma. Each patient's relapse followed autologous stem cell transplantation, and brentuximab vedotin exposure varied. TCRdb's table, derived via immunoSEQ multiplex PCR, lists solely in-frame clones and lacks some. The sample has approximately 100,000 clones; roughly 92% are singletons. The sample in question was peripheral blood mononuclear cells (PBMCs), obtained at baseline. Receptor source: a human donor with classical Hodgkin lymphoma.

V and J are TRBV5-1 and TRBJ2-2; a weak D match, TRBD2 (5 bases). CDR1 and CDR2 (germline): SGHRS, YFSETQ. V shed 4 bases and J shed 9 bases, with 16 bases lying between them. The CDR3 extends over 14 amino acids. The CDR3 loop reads CASSPRGPPWELFF. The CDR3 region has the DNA TGCGCCAGCAGCCCCCGGGGTCCCCCATGGGAGCTGTTTTTT.

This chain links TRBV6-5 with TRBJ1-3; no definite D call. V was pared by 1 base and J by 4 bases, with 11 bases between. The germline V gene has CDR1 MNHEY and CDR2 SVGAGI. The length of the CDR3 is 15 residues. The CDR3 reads CASSYLRGAGNTIYF. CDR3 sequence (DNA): TGTGCCAGCAGTTACTTACGGGGTGCCGGAAACACCATATATTTT.

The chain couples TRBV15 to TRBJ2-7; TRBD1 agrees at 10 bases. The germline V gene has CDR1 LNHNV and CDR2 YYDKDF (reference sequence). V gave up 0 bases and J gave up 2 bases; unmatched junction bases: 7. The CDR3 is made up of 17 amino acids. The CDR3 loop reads CATSRDWRGQGTYEQYF. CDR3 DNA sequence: TGTGCCACCAGCAGAGATTGGCGGGGACAGGGGACCTACGAGCAGTACTTC.

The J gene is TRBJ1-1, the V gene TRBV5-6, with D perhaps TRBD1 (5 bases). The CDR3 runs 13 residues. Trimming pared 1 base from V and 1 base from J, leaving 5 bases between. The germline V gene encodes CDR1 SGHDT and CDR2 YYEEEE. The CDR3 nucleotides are TGTGCCAGCAGCTTGACAGGGAACACTGAAGCTTTCTTT. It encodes CASSLTGNTEAFF.